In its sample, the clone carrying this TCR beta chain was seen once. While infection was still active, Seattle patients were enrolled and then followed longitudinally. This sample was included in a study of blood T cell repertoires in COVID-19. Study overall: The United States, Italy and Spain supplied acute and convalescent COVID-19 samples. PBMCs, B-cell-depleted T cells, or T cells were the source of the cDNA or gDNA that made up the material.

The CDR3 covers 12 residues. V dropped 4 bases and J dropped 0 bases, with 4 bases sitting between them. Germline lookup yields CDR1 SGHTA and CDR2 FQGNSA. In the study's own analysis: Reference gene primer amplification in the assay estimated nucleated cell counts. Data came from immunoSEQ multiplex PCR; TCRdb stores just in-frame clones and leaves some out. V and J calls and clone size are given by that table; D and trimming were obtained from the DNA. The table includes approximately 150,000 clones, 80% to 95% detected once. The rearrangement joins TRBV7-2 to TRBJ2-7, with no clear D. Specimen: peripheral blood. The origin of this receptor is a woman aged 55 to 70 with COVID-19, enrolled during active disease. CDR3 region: CASSSNSYEQYF. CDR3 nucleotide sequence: TGTGCCAGCAGCTCCAACTCCTACGAGCAGTACTTC.